This T cell receptor (beta chain) was found in a study of cytomegalovirus exposure and HLA in healthy donors. Remarks on this clone: The antigen is unknown.

Overall study findings and caveats: The dataset shows that most TCR sequences were rare, while some public TCRs occurred in many donors. An apparent linkage of common viral pathogens to several of the most significant clusters emerged in a later analysis. The study labeled 150 or so TCR beta chains cytomegalovirus-associated.

CDR1 is SGHRS and CDR2 is YFSETQ in the germline V gene. The CDR3 runs 14 residues. J lost 8 bases, V lost 5 bases, and 7 bases had no gene match. Use of 60 Vbeta and 13 Jbeta primers characterized the PCR. Method: immunoSEQ multiplex PCR; TCRdb's copy keeps in-frame clones and lacks some. The sample carries 150,000 to 200,000 clones, approximately 81% recorded once. Sequences were obtained from PBMCs. The receptor was isolated from a boy younger than 18 in good health and CMV-seronegative. The chain employs TRBV5-1 and TRBJ1-4; 9 bases map to TRBD1. CDR3 in DNA: TGCGCCAGCAGTTTGACAGGGGGGAACGAAAAACTGTTTTTT. Amino acid sequence: CASSLTGGNEKLFF.